This record covers a single T cell receptor (beta chain). The sample comes from a study of CD8+ T cells in alopecia areata. Germline V CDR1 and CDR2: LGHNA, YSLEER. This CDR3 has 15 amino acids. V was clipped by 1 base and J by 6 bases; unmatched bases: 7. The treatment was: oral pan-JAK inhibitor, 5-10 mg twice daily. The authors extracted RNA and reverse transcribed it into cDNA as the sequencing template. This table comes from immunoSEQ multiplex PCR, and its TCRdb copy is limited to in-frame clones, with some not included. This sample has about 76,000 clones, with roughly 66% found just once. J is TRBJ2-7 and V is TRBV4-3; 9 bases are shared with TRBD2. The sequences come from CD8+ T cells sorted from blood, collected at week 24, from a patient treated with tofacitinib. The clonotype originates from a human donor with alopecia areata. CDR3 residues: CASSQGGGGALEQYF. The CDR3 region has the DNA TGCGCCAGCAGCCAAGGAGGCGGGGGGGCACTCGAGCAGTACTTC.